This T cell receptor beta chain comes out of a study of blood T cell repertoires in COVID-19. Sequenced by immunoSEQ multiplex PCR; TCRdb stores in-frame clones only, minus some. Of around 300,000 clones listed, 89% were seen once; the top ten hold about 1.7%. Self-reported history from a screening survey and questionnaire set each donor's cohort. V shed 3 bases, J shed 5 bases, and the junction held 11 bases outside the gene matches. Germline assignment: CDR1 SGHRS and CDR2 YFSETQ. This CDR3 spans 17 amino acids. This TCR derives from a woman aged 35 to 49 who had recovered from COVID-19. Input material: PBMCs or T cells enriched from blood (not recorded which). The chain has TRBV5-1 and TRBJ2-3; 11 positions match TRBD2. CDR3 coding DNA: TGCGCCAGCAGCTGGCCTAGCGGGGGGTTGAGTCAAGATACGCAGTATTTT. The encoded protein is CASSWPSGGLSQDTQYF. Together with reference TRBV5-1 and TRBJ2-3, the CDR3 gives the full variable domain: KAGVTQTPRYLIKTRGQQVTLSCSPISGHRSVSWYQQTPGQGLQFLFEYFSETQRNKGNFPGRFSGRQFSNSRSEMNVSTLELGDSALYLCASSWPSGGLSQDTQYFGPGTRLTVL.